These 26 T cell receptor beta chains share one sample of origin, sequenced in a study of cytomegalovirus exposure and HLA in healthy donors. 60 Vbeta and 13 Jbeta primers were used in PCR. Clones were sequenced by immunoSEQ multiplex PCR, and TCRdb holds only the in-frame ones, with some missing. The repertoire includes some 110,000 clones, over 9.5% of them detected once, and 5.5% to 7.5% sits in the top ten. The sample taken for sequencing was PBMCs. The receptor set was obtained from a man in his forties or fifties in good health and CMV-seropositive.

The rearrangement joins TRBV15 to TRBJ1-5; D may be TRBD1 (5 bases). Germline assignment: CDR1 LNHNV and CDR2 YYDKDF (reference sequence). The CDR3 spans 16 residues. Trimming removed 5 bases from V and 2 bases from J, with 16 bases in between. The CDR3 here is CATSVPRDGGNQPQHF. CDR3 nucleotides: TGTGCCACCAGCGTTCCCAGGGATGGGGGCAATCAGCCCCAGCATTTT. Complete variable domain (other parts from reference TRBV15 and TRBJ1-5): DAMVIQNPRYQVTQFGKPVTLSCSQTLNHNVMYWYQQKSSQAPKLLFHYYDKDFNNEADTPDNFQSRRPNTSFCFLDIRSPGLGDTAMYLCATSVPRDGGNQPQHFGDGTRLSIL.

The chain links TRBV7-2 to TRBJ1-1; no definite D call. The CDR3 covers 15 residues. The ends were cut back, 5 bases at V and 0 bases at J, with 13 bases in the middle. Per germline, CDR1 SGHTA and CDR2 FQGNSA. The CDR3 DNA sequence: TGTGCCAGCAGCCCTCGGATGGGAGTGAACACTGAAGCTTTCTTT. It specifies CASSPRMGVNTEAFF.

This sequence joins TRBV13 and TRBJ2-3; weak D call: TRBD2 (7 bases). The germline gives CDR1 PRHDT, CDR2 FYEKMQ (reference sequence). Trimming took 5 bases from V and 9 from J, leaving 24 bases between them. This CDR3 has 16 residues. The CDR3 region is CASSHQGSGEQETQYF. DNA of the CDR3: TGTGCCAGCAGCCACCAGGGGAGCGGGGAACAAGAGACGCAGTATTTT.

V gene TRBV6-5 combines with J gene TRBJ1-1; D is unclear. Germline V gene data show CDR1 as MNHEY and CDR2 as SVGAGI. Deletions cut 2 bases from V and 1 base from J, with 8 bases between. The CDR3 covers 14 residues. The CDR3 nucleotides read TGTGCCAGCAGTTACCTGGGCCAGAACACTGAAGCTTTCTTT. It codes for CASSYLGQNTEAFF.

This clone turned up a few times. CDR3 bases: TGTGCCAGCAGCGTAGTGGACTTAAGGGGGGGGAACACCGGGGAGCTGTTTTTT. This sequence encodes CASSVVDLRGGNTGELFF. The V and J genes are TRBV9 and TRBJ2-2; weak D call: TRBD2 (7 bases). Trimming cost V 0 bases and J 1 base, with 16 bases left between them. The CDR3 extends over 18 amino acids. Germline CDR1 reads SGDLS; CDR2 reads YYNGEE.

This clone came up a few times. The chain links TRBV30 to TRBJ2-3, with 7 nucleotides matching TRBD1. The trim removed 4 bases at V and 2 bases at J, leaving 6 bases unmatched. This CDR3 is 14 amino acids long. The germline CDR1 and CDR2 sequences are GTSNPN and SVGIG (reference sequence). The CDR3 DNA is TGTGCCTGGAACCGGGACAGAGACACAGATACGCAGTATTTT. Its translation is CAWNRDRDTDTQYF.

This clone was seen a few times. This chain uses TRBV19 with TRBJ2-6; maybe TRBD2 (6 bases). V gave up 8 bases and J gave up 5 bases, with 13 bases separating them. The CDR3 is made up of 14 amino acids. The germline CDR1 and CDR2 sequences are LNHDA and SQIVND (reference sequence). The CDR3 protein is CASGGFGRANVLTF. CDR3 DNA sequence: TGTGCCAGTGGAGGGTTCGGGCGGGCCAACGTCCTGACTTTC.

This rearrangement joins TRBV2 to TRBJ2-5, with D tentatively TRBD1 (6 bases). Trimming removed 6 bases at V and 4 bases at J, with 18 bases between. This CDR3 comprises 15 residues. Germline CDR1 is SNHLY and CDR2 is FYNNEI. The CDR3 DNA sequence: TGTGCCAGCAGGGGGGTCACAGGGTGGGGAGAGACCCAGTACTTC. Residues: CASRGVTGWGETQYF.

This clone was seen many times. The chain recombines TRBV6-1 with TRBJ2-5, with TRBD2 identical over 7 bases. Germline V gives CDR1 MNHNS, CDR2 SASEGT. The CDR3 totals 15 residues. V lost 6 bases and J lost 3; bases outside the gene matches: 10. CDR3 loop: CASRGPGGSKETQYF. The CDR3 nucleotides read TGTGCCAGCAGGGGGCCTGGCGGGAGTAAAGAGACCCAGTACTTC.

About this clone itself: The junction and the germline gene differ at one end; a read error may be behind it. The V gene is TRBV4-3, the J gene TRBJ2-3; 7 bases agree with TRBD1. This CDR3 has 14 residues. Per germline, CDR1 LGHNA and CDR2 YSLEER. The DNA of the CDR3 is TGCGCCAGCAGACAAAGACAGGGTACAGATAAGCAGTATTTT. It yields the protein CASRQRQGTDKQYF.

The CDR3: CASRRVSSYNEQFF. For the CDR3, the DNA is TGTGCCAGCAGACGCGTTAGCTCCTACAATGAGCAGTTCTTC. The V gene is TRBV6-5, the J gene TRBJ2-1; D call uncertain. Trimming took off 6 bases at V and 0 bases at J, with 9 bases between the two ends. Germline loops: CDR1 MNHEY, CDR2 SVGAGI. This CDR3 spans 14 amino acids.

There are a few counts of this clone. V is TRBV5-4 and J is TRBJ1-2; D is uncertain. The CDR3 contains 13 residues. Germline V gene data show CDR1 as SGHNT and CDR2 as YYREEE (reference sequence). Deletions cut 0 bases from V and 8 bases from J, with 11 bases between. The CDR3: CASSLEDREGYTF. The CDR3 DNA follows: TGTGCCAGCAGCTTGGAGGACCGGGAAGGCTACACCTTC.

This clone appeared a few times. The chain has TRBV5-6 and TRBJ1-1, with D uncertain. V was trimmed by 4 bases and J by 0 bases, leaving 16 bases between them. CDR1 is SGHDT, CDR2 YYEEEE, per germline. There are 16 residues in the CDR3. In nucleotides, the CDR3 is TGTGCCAGCAGCGTCCGGTATGTTATATTGAACACTGAAGCTTTCTTT. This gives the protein CASSVRYVILNTEAFF.

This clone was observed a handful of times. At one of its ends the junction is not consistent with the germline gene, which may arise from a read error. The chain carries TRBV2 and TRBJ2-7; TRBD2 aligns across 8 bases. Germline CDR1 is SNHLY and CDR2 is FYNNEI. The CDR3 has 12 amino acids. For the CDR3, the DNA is TGTGCCAGCAGTGAACTGGAGCGGGAGCGGTACTTC. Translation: CASSELERERYF.

The CDR3 loop is CASSQDLFGQGTGELFF. The CDR3 bases are TGTGCCAGCAGCCAAGATCTGTTCGGACAGGGAACCGGGGAGCTGTTTTTT. The chain couples TRBV14 to TRBJ2-2; TRBD1 aligns across 8 bases. CDR1 and CDR2 (germline): SGHDN, FVKESK. CDR3 length equals 17 residues. V was clipped by 0 bases and J by 5 bases; unmatched bases: 8.

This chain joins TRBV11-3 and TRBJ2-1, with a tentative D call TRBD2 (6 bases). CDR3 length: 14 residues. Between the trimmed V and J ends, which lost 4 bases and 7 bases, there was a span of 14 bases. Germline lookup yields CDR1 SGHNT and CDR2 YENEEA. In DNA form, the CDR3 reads TGTGCCAGCAGCTCCCGGCGGGGCAGGAATGAGCAGTTCTTC. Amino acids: CASSSRRGRNEQFF.

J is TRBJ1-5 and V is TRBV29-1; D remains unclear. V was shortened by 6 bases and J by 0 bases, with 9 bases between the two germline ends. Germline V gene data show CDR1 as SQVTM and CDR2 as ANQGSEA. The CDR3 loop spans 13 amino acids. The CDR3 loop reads CSVAENSNQPQHF. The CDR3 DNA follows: TGCAGCGTCGCAGAAAATAGCAATCAGCCCCAGCATTTT.

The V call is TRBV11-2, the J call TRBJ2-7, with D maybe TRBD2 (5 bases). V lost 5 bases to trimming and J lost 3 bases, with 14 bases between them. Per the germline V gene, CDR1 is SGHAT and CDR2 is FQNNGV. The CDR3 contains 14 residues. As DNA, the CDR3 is TGTGCCAGCAGCCGGACGGCTGCGGGCTACGAGCAGTACTTC. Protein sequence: CASSRTAAGYEQYF.

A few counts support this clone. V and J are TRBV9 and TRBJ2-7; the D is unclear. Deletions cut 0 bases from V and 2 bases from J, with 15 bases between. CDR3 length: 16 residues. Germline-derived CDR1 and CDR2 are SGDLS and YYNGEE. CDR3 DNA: TGTGCCAGCAGCGTAGTAGTCCCCTTCAGGACCTACGAGCAGTACTTC. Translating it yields CASSVVVPFRTYEQYF.

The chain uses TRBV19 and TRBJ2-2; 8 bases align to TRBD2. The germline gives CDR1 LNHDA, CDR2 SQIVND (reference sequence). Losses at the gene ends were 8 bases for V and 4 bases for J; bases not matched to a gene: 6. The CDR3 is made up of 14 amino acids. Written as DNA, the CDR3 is TGTGCCAGTTCCGGGGGGGGAGGCACCGGGGAGCTGTTTTTT. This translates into CASSGGGGTGELFF.

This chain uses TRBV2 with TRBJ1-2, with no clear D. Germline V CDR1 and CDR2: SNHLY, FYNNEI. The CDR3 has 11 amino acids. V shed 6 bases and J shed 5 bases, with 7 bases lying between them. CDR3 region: CASRREYGYTF. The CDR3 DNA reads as TGTGCCAGCAGACGGGAGTATGGCTACACCTTC.

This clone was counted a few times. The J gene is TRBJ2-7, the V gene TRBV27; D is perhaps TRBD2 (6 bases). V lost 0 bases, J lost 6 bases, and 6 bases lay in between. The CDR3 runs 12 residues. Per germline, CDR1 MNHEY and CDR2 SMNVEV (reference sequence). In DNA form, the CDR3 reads TGTGCCAGCAGTTTATCGGGGGGCGAGCAGTACTTC. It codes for CASSLSGGEQYF.

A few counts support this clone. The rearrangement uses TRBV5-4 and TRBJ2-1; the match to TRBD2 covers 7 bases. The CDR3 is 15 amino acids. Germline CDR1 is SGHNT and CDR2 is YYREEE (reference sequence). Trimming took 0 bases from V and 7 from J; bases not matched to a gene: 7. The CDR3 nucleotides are TGTGCCAGCAGCTTGGGCGGACTAGAGGATAATGAGCAGTTCTTC. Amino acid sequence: CASSLGGLEDNEQFF.

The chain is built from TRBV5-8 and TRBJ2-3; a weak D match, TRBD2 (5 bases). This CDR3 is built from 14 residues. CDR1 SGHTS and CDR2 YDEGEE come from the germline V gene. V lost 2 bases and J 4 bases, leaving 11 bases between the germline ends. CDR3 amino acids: CASSFGEWADTQYF. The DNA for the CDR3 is TGTGCCAGCAGCTTTGGGGAGTGGGCAGATACGCAGTATTTT.

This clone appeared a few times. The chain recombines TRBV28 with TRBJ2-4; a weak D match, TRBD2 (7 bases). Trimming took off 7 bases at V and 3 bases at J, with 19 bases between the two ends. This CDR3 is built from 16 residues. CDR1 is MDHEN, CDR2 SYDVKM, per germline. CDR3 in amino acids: CASKGGGVPGKNIQYF. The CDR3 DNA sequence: TGTGCCAGCAAGGGAGGGGGGGTGCCTGGCAAAAACATTCAGTACTTC. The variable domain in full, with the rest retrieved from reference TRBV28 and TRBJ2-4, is DVKVTQSSRYLVKRTGEKVFLECVQDMDHENMFWYRQDPGLGLRLIYFSYDVKMKEKGDIPEGYSVSREKKERFSLILESASTNQTSMYLCASKGGGVPGKNIQYFGAGTRLSVL.

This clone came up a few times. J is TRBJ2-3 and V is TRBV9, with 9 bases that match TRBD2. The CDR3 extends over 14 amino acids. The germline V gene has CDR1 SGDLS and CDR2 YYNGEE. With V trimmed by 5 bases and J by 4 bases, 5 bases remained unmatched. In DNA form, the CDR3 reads TGTGCCAGCAGTTTAGCGGGAGTGTCAGATACGCAGTATTTT. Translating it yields CASSLAGVSDTQYF.